The 2 T cell receptor beta chains in this list originate from one sample, sequenced in a study of cytomegalovirus exposure and HLA in healthy donors. Assay used: immunoSEQ multiplex PCR; TCRdb lists only in-frame clones, some missing. Among about 73,000 clones listed, 90% to 95% were seen once. Sequencing was performed on PBMCs. The receptors derive from a man aged 18 to 35 in good health and CMV-seronegative.

This clone was recorded a few times. V and J are TRBV6-5 and TRBJ1-2; D gene ambiguous. CDR3 length: 13 residues. The germline gives CDR1 MNHEY, CDR2 SVGAGI. V dropped 5 bases and J dropped 3 bases, with 10 bases sitting between them. This CDR3 reads CASSTRGHYGYTF. CDR3 in DNA: TGTGCCAGCAGTACTCGGGGTCACTATGGCTACACCTTC.

Details on this clone: A read error may account for a junction end that differs from germline. This chain uses TRBV7-7 with TRBJ2-2; D gene unclear. The germline V gene encodes CDR1 SSHAT and CDR2 FNYEAQ (reference sequence). There are 12 residues in the CDR3. The CDR3 DNA follows: TGTGCTAGCAGCTTCGGTACCGGGGAGCTGTTTTTT. This gives the protein CASSFGTGELFF.